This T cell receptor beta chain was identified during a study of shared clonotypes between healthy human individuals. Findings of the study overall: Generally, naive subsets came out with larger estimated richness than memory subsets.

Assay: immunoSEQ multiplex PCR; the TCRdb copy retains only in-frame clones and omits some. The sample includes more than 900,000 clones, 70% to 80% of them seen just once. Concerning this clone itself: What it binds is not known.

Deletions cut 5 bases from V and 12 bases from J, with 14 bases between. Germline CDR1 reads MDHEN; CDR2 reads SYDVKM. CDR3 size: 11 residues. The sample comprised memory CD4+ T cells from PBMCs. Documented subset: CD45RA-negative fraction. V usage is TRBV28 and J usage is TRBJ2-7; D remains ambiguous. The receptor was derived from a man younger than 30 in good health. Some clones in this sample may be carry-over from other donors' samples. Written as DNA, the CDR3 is TGTGCCAGCAGTCAAACGACAAGATGGTACTTC. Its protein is CASSQTTRWYF. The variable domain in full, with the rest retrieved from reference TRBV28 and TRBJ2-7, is DVKVTQSSRYLVKRTGEKVFLECVQDMDHENMFWYRQDPGLGLRLIYFSYDVKMKEKGDIPEGYSVSREKKERFSLILESASTNQTSMYLCASSQTTRWYFGPGTRLTVT.